These 9 T cell receptor beta chains were sequenced from one sample in a study of type 1 and type 2 diabetes patients. Genomic DNA was the PCR template. The TCR beta CDR3 region was amplified using 30 forward and 13 reverse primers. TCRdb re-called the multiplex PCR reads with MiXCR, one entry per CDR3 protein. The table shows around 300,000 distinct CDR3 sequences, with more than 45% occurring only once. Sequencing input: peripheral blood mononuclear cells (PBMCs). These receptors were obtained from a man younger than 35 with type 2 diabetes.

J is TRBJ2-7 and V is TRBV6-1, with 7 bases that match TRBD2. The trim removed 5 bases at V and 3 bases at J, leaving 4 bases unmatched. The CDR3 is 13 residues long. Looked up from germline, CDR1 is MNHNS and CDR2 is SASEGT. The CDR3 coding sequence is TGTGCCAGCAGTAGGCAGCGGGGCTACGAGCAGTACTTC. Encoded protein: CASSRQRGYEQYF.

The chain employs TRBV12-3 or TRBV12-4 and TRBJ2-5, with 10 nucleotides matching TRBD1. The CDR3 has 13 residues. V dropped 7 bases and J dropped 4; count of bases not matched to a gene: 3. The CDR3 DNA sequence: TGTGCCAGCACCGGACAGGGGGGAGAGACCCAGTACTTC. Translating gives CASTGQGGETQYF.

J is TRBJ1-1 and V is TRBV7-8; the D is unclear. This CDR3 has 15 amino acids. CDR1 and CDR2 (germline): SGHVS, FQNEAQ. V was cut by 5 bases and J by 2 bases, with 15 bases left in between. The CDR3 sequence: CASSPQTRLNTEAFF. The DNA of the CDR3 is TGTGCCAGCAGCCCTCAGACCCGTTTAAACACTGAAGCTTTCTTT.

The CDR3 DNA sequence: TGTGCCTGGAGTGTAGGACAGGGGGCTGAAAAACTGTTTTTT. The encoded protein is CAWSVGQGAEKLFF. The chain couples TRBV30 to TRBJ1-4; 11 positions agree with TRBD1. After removal of 0 bases from V and 7 bases from J, the junction contained 1 base not matched to a gene. This CDR3 is 14 amino acids long. Per germline, CDR1 GTSNPN and CDR2 SVGIG (reference sequence).

The chain has TRBV20-1 and TRBJ2-5, with 7 bases lining up with TRBD2. The J call may be mistaken, given a closer DNA end match to TRBJ2-7. Looked up from germline, CDR1 is DFQATT and CDR2 is SNEGSKA (reference sequence). This CDR3 region has 13 residues. The CDR3 is CSARASGPYEQYF. The CDR3 region has the DNA TGCAGTGCTCGGGCTAGCGGTCCCTACGAGCAGTACTTC.

This clonotype has only a few counts. V usage is TRBV7-8 and J usage is TRBJ2-7; 9 nucleotides align to TRBD1. V gave up 7 bases and J gave up 1 base; unmatched junction bases: 8. CDR1 SGHVS and CDR2 FQNEAQ come from the germline V gene. This CDR3 is 15 amino acids long. The CDR3 protein is CASTTRGQGSYEQYF. In nucleotides, the CDR3 is TGTGCCAGCACCACCAGGGGACAGGGTTCCTACGAGCAGTACTTC. The full variable domain, in which reference TRBV7-8 and TRBJ2-7 provide the parts outside the CDR3, is GAGVSQSPRYKVAKRGQDVALRCDPISGHVSLFWYQQALGQGPEFLTYFQNEAQLDKSGLPSDRFFAERPEGSVSTLKIQRTQQEDSAVYLCASTTRGQGSYEQYFGPGTRLTVT.

Remarks on this clonotype: A much more abundant neighbour one base away suggests this may be a read error. The CDR3 ends on some other residue instead of the conserved phenylalanine or tryptophan, so this is likely a read error. The V gene is TRBV25-1, the J gene TRBJ1-1; D is unresolved. Trimming removed 4 bases from V and 5 bases from J, with 17 bases in between. The germline CDR1 and CDR2 sequences are MGHDK and SYGVNS. The CDR3 extends over 15 amino acids. CDR3 sequence: CASSVRGSVGTEAFS. The CDR3 bases are TGTGCCAGCAGTGTGCGGGGTTCGGTCGGGACTGAAGCTTTCTCT.

The CDR3 is CASSAQGLAGSREQFF. In DNA, the CDR3 is TGTGCCAGCAGCGCCCAGGGACTAGCGGGATCGCGGGAGCAGTTCTTC. V gene TRBV7-3 combines with J gene TRBJ2-5; 13 positions agree with TRBD2. TRBJ2-1 explains the end of the DNA better; the J call may be wrong. This CDR3 has 16 residues. Germline loops: CDR1 SGHTA, CDR2 FQGTGA.

The chain joins TRBV2 to TRBJ2-2; possible D gene TRBD2, 6 bases. Trimming pared 7 bases from V and 2 bases from J, leaving 14 bases between. The CDR3 runs 15 residues. In germline, CDR1 is SNHLY, CDR2 FYNNEI. The CDR3: CASKTSEQNTGELFF. CDR3 nucleotides: TGTGCCAGCAAGACTAGTGAACAAAACACCGGGGAGCTGTTTTTT.